Below, 2 T cell receptor beta chains from the same sample are listed, as sequenced in a study of blood T cells in healthy people across ages. A second PCR, run for about 7 to 11 cycles, used a sample-barcoded 5' primer plus a J-beta primer mix. TCRdb re-called the 5' RACE reads through MiXCR, storing one row per CDR3 protein. The data hold 850,000 to 1,100,000 distinct CDR3 sequences, with 30% to 40% observed a single time. Material for sequencing was blood. These receptors were collected from a man in his late teens or twenties in good health.

This clonotype was observed once. The chain carries TRBV3-1 and TRBJ2-1; 8 nucleotides align to TRBD2. The CDR3 extends over 19 amino acids. V shed 4 bases and J 3 bases; nucleotides not matched to a gene: 17. Germline V gene data show CDR1 as LGHDT and CDR2 as YNNKEL (reference sequence). The CDR3 loop reads CASSPRPGTSGGVYNEQFF. The DNA for the CDR3 is TGTGCCAGCAGCCCGAGACCCGGGACTTCGGGAGGGGTCTACAATGAGCAGTTCTTC.

This clonotype came up a few times. The rearrangement joins TRBV20-1 to TRBJ1-4; D remains ambiguous. The V end was cut by 0 bases, the J end by 7 bases, with 12 bases between. The CDR3 has 14 amino acids. In germline, CDR1 is DFQATT, CDR2 SNEGSKA (reference sequence). CDR3 sequence reads: CSAREPQISEKLFF. The CDR3 DNA sequence: TGCAGTGCTAGAGAGCCACAGATAAGTGAAAAACTGTTTTTT.